The TCR beta chain described here comes from a study of CD8+ T cells in alopecia areata. Peripheral blood samples and lesional scalp punch biopsies were obtained from alopecia areata patients. Study-wide findings and caveats: Lesional tissue from the scalp (especially in alopecia totalis/universalis) showed higher clonality than normal scalp.

For this clone: Its antigen is undetermined.

Germline lookup yields CDR1 SGHDT and CDR2 YYEEEE. The V and J ends lost 3 bases and 7 bases, in that order; junction bases with no gene match: 5. The CDR3 sequence is 13 residues long. Following RNA extraction, reverse transcription yielded cDNA that acted as the sequencing template. The repertoire was sequenced with immunoSEQ multiplex PCR; TCRdb's copy has only in-frame clones and lacks some. The repertoire holds about 130,000 clones, with 45% to 50% as singletons. The receptor's source is a human donor with alopecia areata. Sample: CD8+ T cells sorted from blood, taken at week 0. The chain carries TRBV5-6 and TRBJ2-5; TRBD2 agrees at 8 bases. The chain's CDR3 is CASSSAGGGTQYF. In DNA, the CDR3 is TGTGCCAGCAGCTCGGCGGGGGGAGGGACCCAGTACTTC.